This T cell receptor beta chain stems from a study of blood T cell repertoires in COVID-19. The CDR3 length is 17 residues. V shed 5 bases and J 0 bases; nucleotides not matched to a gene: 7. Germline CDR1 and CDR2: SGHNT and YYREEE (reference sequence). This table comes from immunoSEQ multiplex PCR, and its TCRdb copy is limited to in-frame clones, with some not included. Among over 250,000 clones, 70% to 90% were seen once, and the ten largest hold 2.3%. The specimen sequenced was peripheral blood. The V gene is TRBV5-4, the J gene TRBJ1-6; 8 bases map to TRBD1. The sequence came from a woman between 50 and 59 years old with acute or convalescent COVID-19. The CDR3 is CASREGQGSSYNSPLHF. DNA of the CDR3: TGTGCCAGCAGGGAAGGACAGGGTTCCTCCTATAATTCACCCCTCCACTTT.